The 28 T cell receptor beta chains presented below share a single source sample, sequenced in a study of T cells after yellow fever vaccination. One entry per CDR3 protein results from TCRdb running MiXCR on the 5' RACE reads. The sample includes some 500,000 distinct CDR3 sequences, around an eighth of them seen just once. The sequenced sample was PBMCs, obtained on the day of the yellow fever booster vaccination. These receptors all stem from a man aged 25-45 years who received the YFV17D yellow fever vaccine.

This clonotype was seen repeatedly, ten times or more. The chain is built from TRBV24-1 and TRBJ1-1, with D perhaps TRBD1 (5 bases). In germline, CDR1 is KGHDR, CDR2 SFDVKD. V was trimmed by 4 bases and J by 0 bases, leaving 8 bases between them. The CDR3 covers 14 residues. The CDR3 region has the DNA TGTGCCACCAGTGACTCGGACATGAACACTGAAGCTTTCTTT. This gives the protein CATSDSDMNTEAFF.

This clonotype has a handful of counts. This chain joins TRBV20-1 and TRBJ2-2, with D tentatively TRBD1 or TRBD2 (5 bases each). Per germline, CDR1 DFQATT and CDR2 SNEGSKA (reference sequence). The CDR3 totals 17 residues. The CDR3 DNA follows: TGCACCCAAACACACCGGGGCCAGGGTGTGAACACCGGGGAGCTGTTTTTT. Encoded protein: CTQTHRGQGVNTGELFF.

This clonotype was found a few times. The chain has TRBV7-6 and TRBJ2-1; D call uncertain. V dropped 1 base and J dropped 3 bases, with 7 bases sitting between them. The CDR3 has 14 amino acids. Germline CDR1 reads SGHVS; CDR2 reads FNYEAQ. The CDR3 DNA reads TGTGCCAGCAGCTTAGGTGCAGTCTACAATGAGCAGTTCTTC. It is translated as CASSLGAVYNEQFF.

This clonotype was observed many times. This sequence joins TRBV7-8 and TRBJ1-3; D call uncertain. From germline, CDR1 is SGHVS and CDR2 FQNEAQ. The CDR3 is 14 residues long. V gave up 6 bases and J gave up 2 bases, with 11 bases separating them. The CDR3 here is CASRALDPGNTIYF. CDR3 nucleotides: TGTGCCAGCAGGGCACTGGATCCTGGAAACACCATATATTTT.

This clonotype has only a few counts. V gene TRBV18 combines with J gene TRBJ2-2; 12 bases match TRBD2. This CDR3 has 18 amino acids. J was trimmed by 0 bases and V by 3 bases; bases with no gene match: 5. The germline CDR1 and CDR2 sequences are KGHSH and LQKENI. The CDR3 DNA is TGTGCCAGCTCACCCAGGCTAGCGGGAGGGCCGAACACCGGGGAGCTGTTTTTT. Encoded protein: CASSPRLAGGPNTGELFF.

In DNA, the CDR3 is TGTGCCAGCAGCACGGGGACTAGCGGGTACCCCTACGAGCAGTACTTC. It specifies CASSTGTSGYPYEQYF. This sequence joins TRBV7-2 and TRBJ2-7; 12 bases line up with TRBD2. Unmatched junction bases numbered 7, after V lost 5 bases and J lost 2 bases. This CDR3 region has 16 residues. Germline V gene data show CDR1 as SGHTA and CDR2 as FQGNSA.

This clonotype showed up just a few times. The rearrangement joins TRBV5-6 to TRBJ1-1, with D possibly TRBD1 on 5 matching bases. CDR1 is SGHDT and CDR2 is YYEEEE in the germline V gene. The CDR3 is 14 amino acids. V lost 4 bases and J 0 bases, leaving 10 bases between the germline ends. Here the CDR3 DNA reads TGTGCCAGCAGCAACGACAGAGTGAACACTGAAGCTTTCTTT. Translation gives CASSNDRVNTEAFF.

This chain links TRBV7-2 with TRBJ2-1; D is unclear. Trimming removed 2 bases at V and 5 bases at J, with 13 bases between. Germline-derived CDR1 and CDR2 are SGHTA and FQGNSA. This CDR3 is built from 15 residues. The CDR3 bases are TGTGCCAGCAGCTTAAGGGCTTCCAGGAACAATGAGCAGTTCTTC. Residues: CASSLRASRNNEQFF. Combining the CDR3 with reference TRBV7-2 and TRBJ2-1 gives the whole variable domain GAGVSQSPSNKVTEKGKDVELRCDPISGHTALYWYRQSLGQGLEFLIYFQGNSAPDKSGLPSDRFSAERTGGSVSTLTIQRTQQEDSAVYLCASSLRASRNNEQFFGPGTRLTVL.

There are a few counts of this clonotype. The rearrangement uses TRBV5-1 and TRBJ1-2; possibly TRBD1 for D (6 bases). Trimming removed 5 bases at V and 3 bases at J, with 17 bases between. Germline V gene sequence: CDR1 SGHRS, CDR2 YFSETQ. The CDR3 has 15 residues. This CDR3 reads CASRITWAGDYGYTF. The CDR3 DNA sequence: TGCGCCAGCAGGATTACTTGGGCAGGGGACTATGGCTACACCTTC.

This clonotype was seen a handful of times. This chain joins TRBV6-5 and TRBJ1-5, with unresolved D. V was clipped by 0 bases and J by 0 bases, with 6 bases between them. Germline V gives CDR1 MNHEY, CDR2 SVGAGI. The length of the CDR3 is 15 residues. The chain's CDR3 is CASSYSIYSNQPQHF. The CDR3 DNA sequence: TGTGCCAGCAGTTACTCGATCTATAGCAATCAGCCCCAGCATTTT.

Only a few counts were recorded for this clonotype. V and J are TRBV20-1 and TRBJ2-7, with 8 bases fitting TRBD2. CDR1 DFQATT and CDR2 SNEGSKA come from the germline V gene (reference sequence). This CDR3 is built from 13 residues. The ends lost 8 bases at V and 4 bases at J; junction bases unmatched: 10. The CDR3 DNA follows: TGCAGTTATCGGACTGGCGGGAGGTACGAGCAGTACTTC. Translating gives CSYRTGGRYEQYF.

A few counts support this clonotype. V and J are TRBV10-3 and TRBJ2-3; TRBD2 matches at 7 bases. The length of the CDR3 is 13 residues. Germline V gene sequence: CDR1 ENHRY, CDR2 SYGVKD. J was trimmed by 2 bases and V by 10 bases; bases with no gene match: 6. The CDR3 spells CATYLAVTDTQYF. The CDR3 nucleotides are TGTGCCACCTACCTAGCGGTCACAGATACGCAGTATTTT.

This clonotype has a single count. An end of the junction does not agree with germline; a read error may underlie this. This chain connects TRBV5-1 to TRBJ2-3, with D possibly matching TRBD1 (6 bases). CDR3 length: 14 amino acids. Germline CDR1 and CDR2: SGHRS and YFSETQ. DNA of the CDR3: TGCGCCAGCAGATTGGGGGCGCGCACAGATACGCAGTATTTT. Translated: CASRLGARTDTQYF.

The chain couples TRBV10-3 to TRBJ2-1; 8 bases are a match to TRBD1. The J segment lost 8 bases and the V segment lost 4 bases, leaving 1 base of the junction unmatched. CDR3 length: 12 residues. The germline V gene encodes CDR1 ENHRY and CDR2 SYGVKD. CDR3 in DNA: TGTGCCATCAGTGTGACAGGGGATGAGCAGTTCTTC. Encoded protein: CAISVTGDEQFF.

The chain carries TRBV24-1 and TRBJ2-3; TRBD2 matches at 8 bases. With 4 bases clipped from V and 6 bases from J, the junction kept 8 bases outside the gene matches. The CDR3 is 15 residues long. Germline loops: CDR1 KGHDR, CDR2 SFDVKD. CDR3 DNA sequence: TGTGCCACCAGTGACGCGGGAGGTAATTGGGATACGCAGTATTTT. It is translated as CATSDAGGNWDTQYF.

The CDR3 bases are TGCAGCGTTGAGGGAGGGGGCGAGGGTGAAAAACTGTTTTTT. Translating it yields CSVEGGGEGEKLFF. The chain carries TRBV29-1 and TRBJ1-4; TRBD1 matches at 7 bases. J gave up 7 bases and V 3 bases, and 8 bases lay outside the gene matches. This CDR3 has 14 amino acids. Germline CDR1 is SQVTM and CDR2 is ANQGSEA.

The chain links TRBV5-6 to TRBJ2-1; 7 nucleotides agree with TRBD2. Germline values: CDR1 SGHDT, CDR2 YYEEEE. CDR3 length: 15 amino acids. The J segment lost 3 bases and the V segment lost 4 bases, leaving 7 bases of the junction unmatched. DNA of the CDR3: TGTGCCAGCAGCCGGGGACTACTCCACTACAATGAGCAGTTCTTC. Its protein is CASSRGLLHYNEQFF. Full variable domain (outside the CDR3, taken from reference TRBV5-6 and TRBJ2-1): DAGVTQSPTHLIKTRGQQVTLRCSPKSGHDTVSWYQQALGQGPQFIFQYYEEEERQRGNFPDRFSGHQFPNYSSELNVNALLLGDSALYLCASSRGLLHYNEQFFGPGTRLTVL.

V is TRBV5-1 and J is TRBJ2-5; D unclear. From germline, CDR1 is SGHRS and CDR2 YFSETQ. The CDR3 covers 13 residues. With 2 bases removed from V and 4 bases from J, the gap between germline ends came to 9 bases. The DNA for the CDR3 is TGCGCCAGCAGCTTTCGTCAAATAGAGACCCAGTACTTC. Translated: CASSFRQIETQYF. Using reference TRBV5-1 and TRBJ2-5 for the parts outside the CDR3, the full variable domain is KAGVTQTPRYLIKTRGQQVTLSCSPISGHRSVSWYQQTPGQGLQFLFEYFSETQRNKGNFPGRFSGRQFSNSRSEMNVSTLELGDSALYLCASSFRQIETQYFGPGTRLLVL.

This chain links TRBV5-1 with TRBJ2-7; D is possibly TRBD2 (5 bases). The CDR3 loop spans 14 amino acids. Germline assignment: CDR1 SGHRS and CDR2 YFSETQ. V dropped 5 bases and J dropped 7 bases, with 19 bases sitting between them. CDR3 in DNA: TGCGCCAGCAGTTCCACTGACGGGAAGTCTGAGCAGTACTTC. It translates to CASSSTDGKSEQYF.

The J gene is TRBJ2-5, the V gene TRBV7-2; 9 positions agree with TRBD2. Unmatched junction bases numbered 7, after V lost 5 bases and J lost 3 bases. Germline CDR1 and CDR2: SGHTA and FQGNSA. The CDR3 is made up of 15 amino acids. For the CDR3, the DNA is TGTGCCAGCAGCCCGGAGATAGCGGGGGAAGAGACCCAGTACTTC. The encoded protein is CASSPEIAGEETQYF.

The chain is built from TRBV5-5 and TRBJ2-1; 7 nucleotides align to TRBD2. CDR3 size: 16 residues. After removal of 1 base from V and 3 bases from J, the junction contained 7 bases not matched to a gene. The germline V gene encodes CDR1 SGHKS and CDR2 YYEKEE (reference sequence). The CDR3 DNA reads as TGTGCCAGCAGCTTGACAGGACTAGAGGTCTACAATGAGCAGTTCTTC. This codes for CASSLTGLEVYNEQFF.

A few counts support this clonotype. The rearrangement links TRBV9 to TRBJ1-1; tentative D call: TRBD1 (6 bases). V lost 4 bases, J lost 3 bases, and 13 bases lay in between. Germline assignment: CDR1 SGDLS and CDR2 YYNGEE. This CDR3 region has 14 residues. CDR3 protein: CASSSNRDHTEAFF. The CDR3 DNA follows: TGTGCCAGCAGCTCCAACAGGGACCACACTGAAGCTTTCTTT.

V and J are TRBV4-3 and TRBJ2-1; D uncertain. V dropped 2 bases and J dropped 12 bases, with 14 bases sitting between them. The CDR3 spans 13 residues. Germline assignment: CDR1 LGHNA and CDR2 YSLEER. CDR3 sequence reads: CASSQLMGESQFF. In DNA, the CDR3 is TGCGCCAGCAGCCAACTGATGGGTGAATCGCAGTTCTTC.

The sample holds a few counts of this clonotype. The chain is built from TRBV20-1 and TRBJ2-3; 14 nucleotides match TRBD2. Unmatched junction bases numbered 13, after V lost 6 bases and J lost 2 bases. The CDR3 length is 18 residues. Germline V gene data show CDR1 as DFQATT and CDR2 as SNEGSKA (reference sequence). The CDR3 region is CSARTETSGRGNTDTQYF. In DNA form, the CDR3 reads TGCAGTGCCAGGACCGAGACTAGCGGGAGGGGTAACACAGATACGCAGTATTTT.

In this sample, this clonotype turned up a few times. The chain is built from TRBV14 and TRBJ2-4; D remains unclear. Between the trimmed V and J ends, which lost 3 bases and 8 bases, there was a span of 11 bases. Per the germline V gene, CDR1 is SGHDN and CDR2 is FVKESK. The CDR3 is made up of 13 amino acids. DNA for the CDR3: TGTGCCAGCAGCCAGCGTAGTGGTGACATTCAGTACTTC. Its protein product is CASSQRSGDIQYF.

CDR3 DNA: TGTGCCATCAGTGAAGAGGGTAGGGGCGGGGGCTACACCTTC. This translates into CAISEEGRGGGYTF. The gene calls are TRBV10-3 and TRBJ1-2; possible D gene TRBD1, 5 bases. Trimming cost V 3 bases and J 8 bases, with 16 bases left between them. CDR1 is ENHRY and CDR2 is SYGVKD in the germline V gene. The CDR3 runs 14 residues.

The chain carries TRBV7-2 and TRBJ1-2; a possible D gene is TRBD1 (6 bases). This CDR3 is built from 14 residues. Germline assignment: CDR1 SGHTA and CDR2 FQGNSA. Between the trimmed V and J ends, which lost 5 bases and 5 bases, there was a span of 15 bases. CDR3 region: CASSPGGGQYGYTF. The CDR3 DNA is TGTGCCAGCAGCCCCGGGGGGGGGCAATATGGCTACACCTTC.

The chain recombines TRBV6-1 with TRBJ2-3; D call uncertain. V was trimmed by 2 bases and J by 1 base, leaving 10 bases between them. This CDR3 has 15 amino acids. CDR1 and CDR2 (germline): MNHNS, SASEGT. The CDR3 DNA reads TGTGCCAGCAGTGAACAGACCGCGGGCACAGATACGCAGTATTTT. The encoded protein is CASSEQTAGTDTQYF.